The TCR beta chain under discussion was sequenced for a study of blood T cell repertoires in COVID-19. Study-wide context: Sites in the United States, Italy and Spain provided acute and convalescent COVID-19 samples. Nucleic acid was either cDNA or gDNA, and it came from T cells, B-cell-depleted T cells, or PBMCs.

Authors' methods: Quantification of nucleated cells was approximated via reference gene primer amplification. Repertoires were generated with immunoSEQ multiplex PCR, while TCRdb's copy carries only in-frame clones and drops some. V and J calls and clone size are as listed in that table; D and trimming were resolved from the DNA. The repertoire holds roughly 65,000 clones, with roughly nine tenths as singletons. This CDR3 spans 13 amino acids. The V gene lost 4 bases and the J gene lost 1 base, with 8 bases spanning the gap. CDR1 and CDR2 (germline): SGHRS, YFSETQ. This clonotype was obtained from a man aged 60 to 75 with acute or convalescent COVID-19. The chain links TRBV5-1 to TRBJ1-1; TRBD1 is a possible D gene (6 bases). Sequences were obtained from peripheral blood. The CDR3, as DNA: TGCGCCAGCAGCGAGGGACAGAACACTGAAGCTTTCTTT. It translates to CASSEGQNTEAFF. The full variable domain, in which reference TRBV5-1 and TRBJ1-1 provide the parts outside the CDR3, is KAGVTQTPRYLIKTRGQQVTLSCSPISGHRSVSWYQQTPGQGLQFLFEYFSETQRNKGNFPGRFSGRQFSNSRSEMNVSTLELGDSALYLCASSEGQNTEAFFGQGTRLTVV.